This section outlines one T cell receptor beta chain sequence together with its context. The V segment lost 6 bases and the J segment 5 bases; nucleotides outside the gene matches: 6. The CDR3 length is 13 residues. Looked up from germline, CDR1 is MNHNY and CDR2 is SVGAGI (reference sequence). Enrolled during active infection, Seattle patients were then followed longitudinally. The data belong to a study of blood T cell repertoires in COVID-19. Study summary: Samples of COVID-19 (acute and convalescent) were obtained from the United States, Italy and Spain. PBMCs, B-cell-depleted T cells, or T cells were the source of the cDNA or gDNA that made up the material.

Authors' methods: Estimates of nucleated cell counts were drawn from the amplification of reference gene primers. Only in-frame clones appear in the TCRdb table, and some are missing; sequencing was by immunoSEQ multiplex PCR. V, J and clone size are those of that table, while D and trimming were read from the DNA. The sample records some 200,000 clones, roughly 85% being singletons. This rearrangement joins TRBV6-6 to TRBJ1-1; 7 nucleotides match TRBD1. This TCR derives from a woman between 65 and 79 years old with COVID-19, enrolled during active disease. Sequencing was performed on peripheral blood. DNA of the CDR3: TGTGCCAGCAGCCGCAACAGGGGTACTGAAGCTTTCTTT. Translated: CASSRNRGTEAFF.